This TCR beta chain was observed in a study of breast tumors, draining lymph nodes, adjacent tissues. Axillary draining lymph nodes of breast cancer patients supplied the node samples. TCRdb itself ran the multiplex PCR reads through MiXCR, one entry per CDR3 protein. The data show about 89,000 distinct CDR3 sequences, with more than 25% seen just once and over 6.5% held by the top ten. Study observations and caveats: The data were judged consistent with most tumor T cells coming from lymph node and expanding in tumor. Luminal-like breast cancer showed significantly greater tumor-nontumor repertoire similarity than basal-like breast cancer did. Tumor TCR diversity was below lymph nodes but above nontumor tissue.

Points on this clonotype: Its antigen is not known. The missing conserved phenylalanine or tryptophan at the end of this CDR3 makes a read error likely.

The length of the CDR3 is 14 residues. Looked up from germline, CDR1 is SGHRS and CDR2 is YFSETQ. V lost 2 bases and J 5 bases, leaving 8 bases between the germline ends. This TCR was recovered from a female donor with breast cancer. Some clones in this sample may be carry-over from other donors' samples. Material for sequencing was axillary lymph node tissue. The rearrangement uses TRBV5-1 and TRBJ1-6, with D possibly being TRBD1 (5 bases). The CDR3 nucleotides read TGCGCCAGCAGCTTCGGGACTAATAATTCACCCCTCCACCTT. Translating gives CASSFGTNNSPLHL.